The 2 T cell receptor beta chains presented below share a single source sample, sequenced in a study of control samples from healthy donors and cancer patients. The data were produced by immunoSEQ multiplex PCR, yet TCRdb's version contains in-frame clones alone and is incomplete. The sample shows about 63,000 clones, roughly 85% of them seen only once. Sequences were obtained from blood. The receptor set was obtained from a man in his forties in good health.

The J gene is TRBJ1-1, the V gene TRBV7-9; TRBD1 agrees at 11 bases. Germline loops: CDR1 SEHNR, CDR2 FQNEAQ (reference sequence). V was clipped by 7 bases and J by 6 bases; unmatched bases: 7. There are 14 residues in the CDR3. The CDR3 reads CASMGTGGVAEAFF. The CDR3 DNA reads as TGTGCCAGCATGGGGACAGGGGGAGTCGCTGAAGCTTTCTTT.

V usage is TRBV20-1 and J usage is TRBJ2-1, with 8 bases that match TRBD2. V shed 5 bases and J 5 bases; nucleotides not matched to a gene: 8. Germline V CDR1 and CDR2: DFQATT, SNEGSKA (reference sequence). This CDR3 comprises 14 residues. CDR3 DNA: TGCAGTGCTGGTGAATACGGGAGGGACAATGAGCAGTTCTTC. As protein: CSAGEYGRDNEQFF.